The 25 T cell receptor beta chains given below trace back to one sample, sequenced in a study of blood T cell repertoires in COVID-19. The assay was immunoSEQ multiplex PCR, and TCRdb's table has in-frame clones only and misses some. The data hold 250,000 to 300,000 clones, with about nine tenths observed a single time. The material sequenced was peripheral blood. The origin of the receptors is a woman younger than 45 with COVID-19, enrolled during active disease.

V and J are TRBV5-1 and TRBJ1-1; no definite D call. The germline V and J ends were trimmed by 0 bases and 5 bases, with 11 bases remaining between them. Per the germline V gene, CDR1 is SGHRS and CDR2 is YFSETQ. The CDR3 runs to 14 residues. CDR3 protein: CASSLERDRTEAFF. The DNA for the CDR3 is TGCGCCAGCAGCTTGGAGAGGGATCGGACTGAAGCTTTCTTT.

The chain joins TRBV5-3 to TRBJ1-4, with TRBD1 matching over 8 bases. TRBV5-3 is flagged as an ORF with uncertain function. The CDR3 consists of 15 residues. J lost 8 bases, V lost 2 bases, and 8 bases had no gene match. CDR3 region: CARSFPGTGREKLFF. CDR3 nucleotides: TGTGCCAGAAGCTTTCCCGGGACAGGTAGAGAAAAACTGTTTTTT.

The CDR3 sequence: CAINTGGFADTQYF. The DNA of the CDR3 is TGTGCCATCAACACGGGTGGTTTTGCAGATACGCAGTATTTT. The V call is TRBV10-3, the J call TRBJ2-3; D is ambiguous. Germline V gives CDR1 ENHRY, CDR2 SYGVKD. The CDR3 length is 14 residues. Trimming took 7 bases from V and 4 from J, leaving 15 bases between them.

The V gene is TRBV10-2, the J gene TRBJ2-7; TRBD1 matches at 8 bases. The CDR3 contains 13 residues. The V and J ends lost 4 bases and 3 bases, in that order; junction bases with no gene match: 2. The germline V gene encodes CDR1 WSHSY and CDR2 SAAADI. DNA for the CDR3: TGCGCCAGCAGTGCAGGGGGCGGCTACGAGCAGTACTTC. Its protein product is CASSAGGGYEQYF.

This chain uses TRBV19 with TRBJ2-1, with TRBD2 identical over 10 bases. This CDR3 has 15 residues. With V trimmed by 1 base and J by 5 bases, 2 bases remained unmatched. The germline V gene has CDR1 LNHDA and CDR2 SQIVND (reference sequence). CDR3 region: CASSIALAGDNEQFF. CDR3 DNA: TGTGCCAGTAGTATAGCCCTAGCGGGAGACAATGAGCAGTTCTTC.

The rearrangement links TRBV30 to TRBJ2-7; TRBD1 is a possible D gene (6 bases). Germline-derived CDR1 and CDR2 are GTSNPN and SVGIG (reference sequence). Trimming stripped 0 bases from V and 6 bases from J, with 12 bases between. The CDR3 is 13 amino acids. The CDR3 region has the DNA TGTGCCTGGAGTGTACAGGGTACGTCCGAGCAGTACTTC. It yields the protein CAWSVQGTSEQYF.

The chain recombines TRBV5-6 with TRBJ2-5, with a possible D match to TRBD2 (5 bases). V was shortened by 2 bases and J by 7 bases, with 15 bases between the two germline ends. CDR1 and CDR2 (germline): SGHDT, YYEEEE. This CDR3 contains 14 residues. The CDR3 DNA is TGTGCCAGCAGCTTTGGTGGGAGCCGAGGGACCCAGTACTTC. Translated: CASSFGGSRGTQYF.

The chain has TRBV4-2 and TRBJ2-3; 12 bases are shared with TRBD2. Trimming cost V 1 base and J 5 bases; bases outside gene matches: 7. Germline V gene lookup returns CDR1 LGHNA and CDR2 YNFKEQ. This CDR3 region has 17 residues. CDR3 protein: CASSQGIGGLAGDTQYF. The CDR3 DNA follows: TGTGCCAGCAGCCAAGGGATCGGGGGACTAGCGGGAGATACGCAGTATTTT.

The chain uses TRBV30 and TRBJ2-2; 7 bases are a match to TRBD1. With V trimmed by 6 bases and J by 6 bases, 1 base remained unmatched. This CDR3 has 11 residues. Germline V gene data show CDR1 as GTSNPN and CDR2 as SVGIG (reference sequence). As DNA, the CDR3 is TGTGCCTGCGACAGGGCCGGGGAGCTGTTTTTT. This codes for CACDRAGELFF. The complete variable domain, with remaining parts taken from reference TRBV30 and TRBJ2-2, reads SQTIHQWPATLVQPVGSPLSLECTVEGTSNPNLYWYRQAAGRGLQLLFYSVGIGQISSEVPQNLSASRPQDRQFILSSKKLLLSDSGFYLCACDRAGELFFGEGSRLTVL.

For this clone: The same CDR3 is also encoded by other DNA sequences in this sample. This chain connects TRBV7-2 to TRBJ1-3; TRBD1 matches 9 bases. The CDR3 is 15 amino acids. Germline assignment: CDR1 SGHTA and CDR2 FQGNSA. V was pared by 1 base and J by 2 bases, with 0 bases of the junction left unmatched. CDR3 in amino acids: CASSLGQGAGNTIYF. CDR3 nucleotide sequence: TGTGCCAGCAGCTTAGGACAGGGGGCTGGAAACACCATATATTTT.

The sample holds one count of this clone. The chain's CDR3 is CASSITGVAGEQYF. CDR3 bases: TGTGCCAGTAGTATTACAGGAGTTGCAGGCGAGCAGTACTTC. The genes are TRBV19 and TRBJ2-7; weak D call: TRBD1 (5 bases). CDR3 size: 14 residues. Germline V gene lookup returns CDR1 LNHDA and CDR2 SQIVND (reference sequence). Trimming removed 3 bases at V and 6 bases at J, with 15 bases between.

Turning to this clone: A much larger clone differs from this one at a single base, so this may be a read error. V gene TRBV6-5 combines with J gene TRBJ2-1; 11 nucleotides align to TRBD2. CDR1 MNHEY and CDR2 SVGAGI come from the germline V gene. V shed 5 bases, J shed 2 bases, and the junction held 2 bases outside the gene matches. CDR3 length: 15 residues. Here the CDR3 DNA reads TGTGCCAGCAGTCCGGGACTAGCGGCCTACAATGAGCAGTTCTTC. Translated, it gives CASSPGLAAYNEQFF.

The chain joins TRBV9 to TRBJ2-5, with a tentative D call TRBD2 (6 bases). Germline CDR1 is SGDLS and CDR2 is YYNGEE. This CDR3 is 17 amino acids long. Trimming pared 4 bases from V and 5 bases from J, leaving 24 bases between. This CDR3 reads CASSPSPGPGGTETQYF. CDR3 bases: TGTGCCAGCAGCCCGTCCCCCGGGCCTGGGGGGACGGAGACCCAGTACTTC.

This rearrangement joins TRBV9 to TRBJ2-2, with 7 bases fitting TRBD2. Germline V lookup: CDR1 SGDLS, CDR2 YYNGEE. This CDR3 has 16 residues. With 4 bases clipped from V and 3 bases from J, the junction kept 9 bases outside the gene matches. CDR3 DNA: TGTGCCAGCAGCTCTAGCCGGGACTACTACACCGGGGAGCTGTTTTTT. The encoded protein is CASSSSRDYYTGELFF.

V gene TRBV7-9 combines with J gene TRBJ2-7; 8 bases map to TRBD1. This CDR3 is 12 amino acids long. The junction had 4 bases not matched to a gene; V was cut back by 5 bases and J by 7 bases. Germline CDR1 SEHNR, CDR2 FQNEAQ (reference sequence). The CDR3 loop is CASSPDRGEQYF. As DNA, the CDR3 is TGTGCCAGCAGCCCAGACAGGGGTGAGCAGTACTTC.

The chain has TRBV19 and TRBJ2-4; no clear D gene. The germline gives CDR1 LNHDA, CDR2 SQIVND (reference sequence). The germline V and J ends were trimmed by 2 bases and 6 bases, with 20 bases remaining between them. The CDR3 has 17 amino acids. The CDR3 here is CASSIYSPSPIPNIQYF. The CDR3 DNA reads as TGTGCCAGTAGTATATACAGCCCTTCCCCTATACCAAACATTCAGTACTTC.

Of note for this clone: Other DNA variants within this sample encode the same CDR3. This chain uses TRBV5-4 with TRBJ2-5, with 8 nucleotides matching TRBD2. CDR1 and CDR2 from the germline V gene are SGHNT and YYREEE (reference sequence). The CDR3 spans 16 residues. The J segment lost 2 bases and the V segment lost 7 bases, leaving 13 bases of the junction unmatched. CDR3 sequence (DNA): TGTGCCAGCTGGAACTTAGCGGGATGGGGGCAAGAGACCCAGTACTTC. As protein: CASWNLAGWGQETQYF.

V usage is TRBV6-6 and J usage is TRBJ1-1; tentative D call: TRBD1 (5 bases). Germline CDR1 and CDR2: MNHNY and SVGAGI (reference sequence). Trimming shortened V by 4 bases and J by 1 base, and 7 bases separated the two germline ends. This CDR3 comprises 13 residues. CDR3 DNA: TGTGCCAGCAGTTTCGGACAGAACACTGAAGCTTTCTTT. This gives the protein CASSFGQNTEAFF.

This sequence joins TRBV6-5 and TRBJ2-7; 7 bases line up with TRBD1. CDR3 length equals 14 residues. The J segment lost 2 bases and the V segment lost 5 bases, leaving 6 bases of the junction unmatched. The germline gives CDR1 MNHEY, CDR2 SVGAGI. The CDR3: CASSPRRGPYEQYF. Written as DNA, the CDR3 is TGTGCCAGCAGTCCCCGTAGGGGGCCCTACGAGCAGTACTTC.

The rearrangement uses TRBV7-9 and TRBJ1-2, with D possibly being TRBD1 (6 bases). Germline CDR1 is SEHNR and CDR2 is FQNEAQ (reference sequence). V was clipped by 5 bases and J by 8 bases, with 27 bases between them. The CDR3 runs to 17 residues. This CDR3 reads CASSALGTGSKVYGYTF. CDR3 bases: TGTGCCAGCAGCGCCCTGGGTACAGGGAGCAAGGTGTACGGCTACACCTTC.

The V call is TRBV5-6, the J call TRBJ1-5, with D possibly matching TRBD1 (6 bases). The CDR3 consists of 16 residues. Germline-derived CDR1 and CDR2 are SGHDT and YYEEEE. Trimming removed 3 bases from V and 0 bases from J, with 13 bases in between. CDR3 loop: CASSSKLGGSNQPQHF. In DNA, the CDR3 is TGTGCCAGCAGCTCCAAATTAGGGGGTAGCAATCAGCCCCAGCATTTT.

The chain links TRBV3-1 (or the pseudogene TRBV3-2) to TRBJ2-5; D remains unclear. The V end was cut by 4 bases, the J end by 7 bases, with 22 bases between. The CDR3 loop spans 16 amino acids. Germline V gene lookup returns CDR1 LGHDT and CDR2 YNNKEL (reference sequence). CDR3 residues: CASSRDRSSSRVTQYF. DNA for the CDR3: TGTGCCAGCAGCCGAGACCGTTCAAGTTCCCGGGTGACCCAGTACTTC.

The V and J genes are TRBV12-3 or TRBV12-4 and TRBJ2-1; D is unclear. V was shortened by 1 base and J by 4 bases, with 5 bases between the two germline ends. This CDR3 is built from 13 residues. The CDR3 nucleotides are TGTGCCAGCAGTTTAGGTCCTTACAATGAGCAGTTCTTC. Residues: CASSLGPYNEQFF.

V usage is TRBV18 and J usage is TRBJ2-7, with a weak D call TRBD1 (5 bases). The V gene's germline CDR1 is KGHSH and CDR2 LQKENI. Trimming took off 4 bases at V and 5 bases at J, with 12 bases between the two ends. The CDR3 is 13 amino acids. The CDR3 loop reads CASSRTRVHEQYF. Here the CDR3 DNA reads TGTGCCAGCTCACGTACCAGGGTCCACGAGCAGTACTTC.

The chain combines TRBV7-8 with TRBJ2-7; D perhaps matches TRBD2 (6 bases). This CDR3 is 14 amino acids long. Germline V gene lookup returns CDR1 SGHVS and CDR2 FQNEAQ. The CDR3 bases are TGTGGGGGGAACACTTTTGGAGGGCTGTACGAGCAGTACTTC. This codes for CGGNTFGGLYEQYF. Complete variable domain (other parts from reference TRBV7-8 and TRBJ2-7): GAGVSQSPRYKVAKRGQDVALRCDPISGHVSLFWYQQALGQGPEFLTYFQNEAQLDKSGLPSDRFFAERPEGSVSTLKIQRTQQEDSAVYLCGGNTFGGLYEQYFGPGTRLTVT.